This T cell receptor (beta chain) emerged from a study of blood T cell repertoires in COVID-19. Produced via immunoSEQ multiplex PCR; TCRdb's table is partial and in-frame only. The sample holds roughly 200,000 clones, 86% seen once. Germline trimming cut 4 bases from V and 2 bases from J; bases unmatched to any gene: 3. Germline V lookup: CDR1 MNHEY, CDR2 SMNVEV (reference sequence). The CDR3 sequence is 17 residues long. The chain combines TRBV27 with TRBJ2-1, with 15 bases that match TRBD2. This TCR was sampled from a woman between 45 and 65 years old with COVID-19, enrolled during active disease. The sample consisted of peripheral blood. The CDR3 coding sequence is TGTGCCAGCAGTTCCTGGACTAGCGGGGGGGCCTACAATGAGCAGTTCTTC. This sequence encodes CASSSWTSGGAYNEQFF.